These 23 T cell receptor beta chains originate from one sample sequenced in a study of vaccination and CD4 T cells after COVID-19. Treatment given: approximately 9-day PBMC culture with coronavirus spike peptide pools or control peptides (ViraFEST assay). Their antigen targets remain unknown. Researchers used the Oncomine TCR Beta short-read assay to sequence DNA from cultured CD4+ T cells. TCRdb re-called the PCR reads through MiXCR, storing one row per CDR3 protein. The table has about 10,000 distinct CDR3 sequences, under 55% seen once. Sequenced sample: CD4+ T cells from blood, cultured in vitro. These receptors originate from a human donor who had recovered from COVID-19.

V is TRBV3-1 and J is TRBJ1-1; 7 bases match TRBD1. CDR3 size: 13 residues. The ends lost 0 bases at V and 6 bases at J; junction bases unmatched: 1. Per germline, CDR1 LGHDT and CDR2 YNNKEL (reference sequence). DNA for the CDR3: TGTGCCAGCAGCCAAGATGACAGGGCTGAAGCTTTCTTT. Translated: CASSQDDRAEAFF.

The chain links TRBV20-1 to TRBJ1-6; the D is unclear. This CDR3 spans 17 amino acids. Germline CDR1 is DFQATT and CDR2 is SNEGSKA (reference sequence). V was clipped by 0 bases and J by 0 bases, with 12 bases between them. The chain's CDR3 is CSARDVLASSYNSPLHF. The CDR3 region has the DNA TGCAGTGCTAGAGACGTCCTCGCGAGCTCCTATAATTCACCCCTCCACTTT.

This clonotype was seen only a few times. V gene TRBV20-1 combines with J gene TRBJ1-2; 7 positions match TRBD1. The J segment lost 4 bases and the V segment lost 0 bases, leaving 8 bases of the junction unmatched. The CDR3 is made up of 15 amino acids. CDR1 and CDR2 (germline): DFQATT, SNEGSKA (reference sequence). CDR3 loop: CSARDRPDRRYGYTF. CDR3 nucleotides: TGCAGTGCTAGAGATCGCCCGGACAGGCGCTATGGCTACACCTTC.

A note on this clonotype: No conserved phenylalanine or tryptophan is present at the end of the CDR3, so a read error is the likely explanation. The rearrangement links TRBV12-3 or TRBV12-4 to TRBJ2-3; D is undetermined. The CDR3 has 13 amino acids. Trimming cost V 6 bases and J 3 bases, with 10 bases left between them. The CDR3 reads CASRKVGTDTQYL. CDR3 nucleotides: TGTGCCAGCAGGAAGGTAGGGACAGATACGCAGTATCTT.

The chain has TRBV6-1 and TRBJ1-6; possibly TRBD1 for D (6 bases). The ends were cut back, 7 bases at V and 7 bases at J, with 17 bases in the middle. The CDR3 covers 15 residues. CDR1 MNHNS and CDR2 SASEGT come from the germline V gene. CDR3 loop: CASIQGTLRNSPLHF. The CDR3 coding sequence is TGTGCCAGCATACAGGGAACACTACGGAATTCACCCCTCCACTTT.

The V gene is TRBV6-5, the J gene TRBJ2-3; D is undetermined. Trimming pared 4 bases from V and 7 bases from J, leaving 18 bases between. Germline lookup yields CDR1 MNHEY and CDR2 SVGAGI. The CDR3 covers 15 residues. The CDR3, as DNA: TGTGCCAGCAGTTCTCCCCTCCTTTATTCGAATACGCAGTATTTT. Protein: CASSSPLLYSNTQYF.

This chain uses TRBV4-1 with TRBJ2-5, with 9 bases fitting TRBD2. Germline CDR1 is MGHRA and CDR2 is YSYEKL. The junction had 11 bases not matched to a gene; V was cut back by 0 bases and J by 9 bases. The CDR3 totals 16 residues. DNA of the CDR3: TGCGCCAGCAGCCAAGAACGTAGCGGGGGCCTGGGGGCCCAGTACTTC. It specifies CASSQERSGGLGAQYF.

This chain uses TRBV6-1 with TRBJ1-2; 7 positions agree with TRBD1. Germline V CDR1 and CDR2: MNHNS, SASEGT. The CDR3 runs to 15 residues. The V gene end was trimmed by 5 bases and the J gene end by 7 bases; junction bases not matched to a gene: 13. CDR3 in amino acids: CASSPEGARIGGYTF. CDR3 DNA: TGTGCCAGCAGTCCTGAGGGGGCGCGAATTGGTGGCTACACCTTC.

To note about this clonotype: Its ends do not fully match the called genes, so a read error is possible. The rearrangement uses TRBV25-1 and TRBJ2-3, with 8 nucleotides matching TRBD2. Germline CDR1 and CDR2: MGHDK and SYGVNS. This CDR3 comprises 14 residues. The CDR3 region has the DNA TGTGCCGGCAGTAAGTTGGGACTAGGAGATACGCAGTATTTT. Protein sequence: CAGSKLGLGDTQYF.

J is TRBJ2-5 and V is TRBV7-2; 9 bases align to TRBD2. Per germline, CDR1 SGHTA and CDR2 FQGNSA. After removal of 7 bases from V and 4 bases from J, the junction contained 13 bases not matched to a gene. The CDR3 is made up of 16 amino acids. CDR3 sequence reads: CASTRFGGGAGETQYF. CDR3 in DNA: TGTGCCAGCACCCGTTTCGGCGGGGGGGCCGGAGAGACCCAGTACTTC. Variable domain in full (rest from reference TRBV7-2 and TRBJ2-5): GAGVSQSPSNKVTEKGKDVELRCDPISGHTALYWYRQSLGQGLEFLIYFQGNSAPDKSGLPSDRFSAERTGGSVSTLTIQRTQQEDSAVYLCASTRFGGGAGETQYFGPGTRLLVL.

This clonotype was seen more than once but under ten times. The V gene is TRBV2, the J gene TRBJ2-3; 9 nucleotides align to TRBD2. Germline assignment: CDR1 SNHLY and CDR2 FYNNEI. The CDR3 extends over 21 amino acids. V gave up 0 bases and J gave up 0 bases; unmatched junction bases: 16. The CDR3 DNA follows: TGTGCCAGCAGTGAAGCGCTTATTAGCCTAGCGGGGACGCTTAGCACAGATACGCAGTATTTT. As protein: CASSEALISLAGTLSTDTQYF.

This clonotype appeared once. The rearrangement links TRBV5-4 to TRBJ1-4; D possibly corresponds to TRBD1 (5 bases). V was cut by 0 bases and J by 4 bases, with 13 bases left in between. This CDR3 is built from 16 residues. Per germline, CDR1 SGHNT and CDR2 YYREEE (reference sequence). The CDR3 sequence is CASSLAGGGVNEKLFF. In DNA form, the CDR3 reads TGTGCCAGCAGCTTGGCCGGTGGGGGGGTTAATGAAAAACTGTTTTTT.

This clonotype was recorded a few times. The chain couples TRBV6-1 to TRBJ2-3; 15 nucleotides agree with TRBD2. The CDR3 covers 17 residues. J gave up 5 bases and V 6 bases, and 9 bases lay outside the gene matches. CDR1 is MNHNS and CDR2 is SASEGT in the germline V gene. The CDR3 nucleotides read TGTGCCAGCAGGGACGGGACTAGCGGGGGGTTTGGAGATACGCAGTATTTT. Translated: CASRDGTSGGFGDTQYF.

The rearrangement links TRBV15 to TRBJ1-3, with TRBD1 identical over 7 bases. Germline V gene data show CDR1 as LNHNV and CDR2 as YYDKDF (reference sequence). Losses at the gene ends were 1 base for V and 4 bases for J; bases not matched to a gene: 1. This CDR3 has 14 residues. CDR3 sequence: CATSRVGQGNTIYF. CDR3 sequence (DNA): TGTGCCACCAGCAGAGTGGGACAGGGAAACACCATATATTTT.

This clonotype turned up a few times. This chain connects TRBV7-2 to TRBJ1-5; 7 nucleotides align to TRBD1. Germline lookup yields CDR1 SGHTA and CDR2 FQGNSA. The ends lost 1 base at V and 6 bases at J; junction bases unmatched: 6. The CDR3 sequence is 15 residues long. The DNA of the CDR3 is TGTGCCAGCAGCTTAGGAGGGGGCGCAGGTCAGCCCCAGCATTTT. Encoded protein: CASSLGGGAGQPQHF. The full variable domain, rest sourced from reference TRBV7-2 and TRBJ1-5, is GAGVSQSPSNKVTEKGKDVELRCDPISGHTALYWYRQSLGQGLEFLIYFQGNSAPDKSGLPSDRFSAERTGGSVSTLTIQRTQQEDSAVYLCASSLGGGAGQPQHFGDGTRLSIL.

The gene calls are TRBV6-5 and TRBJ1-1, with D maybe TRBD1 (5 bases). There are 13 residues in the CDR3. Germline assignment: CDR1 MNHEY and CDR2 SVGAGI. Trimming took off 0 bases at V and 5 bases at J, with 7 bases between the two ends. The CDR3 sequence is CASSYSGVTEAFF. The CDR3 coding sequence is TGTGCCAGCAGTTACTCGGGGGTAACTGAAGCTTTCTTT.

This chain connects TRBV6-5 to TRBJ1-2, with D unresolved. This CDR3 is 16 amino acids long. Germline values: CDR1 MNHEY, CDR2 SVGAGI. V dropped 0 bases and J dropped 1 base, with 12 bases sitting between them. The CDR3 region is CASSYSNRIFNYGYTF. In DNA, the CDR3 is TGTGCCAGCAGTTACTCGAACAGAATCTTTAACTATGGCTACACCTTC.

This sequence joins TRBV11-3 and TRBJ2-1; D perhaps matches TRBD2 (5 bases). The CDR3 covers 13 residues. Germline V lookup: CDR1 SGHNT, CDR2 YENEEA. Trimming took 5 bases from V and 0 from J, leaving 5 bases between them. Written as DNA, the CDR3 is TGTGCCAGCAGCCGGGACTCCTACAATGAGCAGTTCTTC. This codes for CASSRDSYNEQFF.

The rearrangement joins TRBV2 to TRBJ2-6; D may correspond to TRBD1 or TRBD2 (5 bases each). CDR1 and CDR2 (germline): SNHLY, FYNNEI. This CDR3 is 20 amino acids long. Trimming left V 6 bases short and J 0 bases short, with 24 bases between. The CDR3 coding sequence is TGTGCCAGCAGGTTCCCCGGCAAAAGGGGACCGAGCTCTGGGGCCAACGTCCTGACTTTC. Protein sequence: CASRFPGKRGPSSGANVLTF.

This chain links TRBV12-3 or TRBV12-4 with TRBJ2-7, with D possibly matching TRBD1 (5 bases). Trimming took 6 bases from V and 4 from J, leaving 34 bases between them. The CDR3 runs 20 residues. Written as DNA, the CDR3 is TGTGCCAGCAGCCGACACAGAAGGGGTATCGAACCCTCCGTAAGGTACGAGCAGTACTTC. It specifies CASSRHRRGIEPSVRYEQYF.

The sample holds a few counts of this clonotype. The rearrangement uses TRBV20-1 and TRBJ1-1; the D gene is possibly TRBD1 (5 bases). V was pared by 3 bases and J by 1 base, with 15 bases between. Germline lookup yields CDR1 DFQATT and CDR2 SNEGSKA (reference sequence). The CDR3 has 15 residues. Written as DNA, the CDR3 is TGCAGTGCTAGTAGGGGACCTCTAGGGAACACTGAAGCTTTCTTT. It translates to CSASRGPLGNTEAFF.

The table lists this clonotype with a few counts. The chain combines TRBV2 with TRBJ1-5; tentative D call: TRBD1 (6 bases). The V gene lost 7 bases and the J gene lost 7 bases, with 17 bases spanning the gap. CDR1 is SNHLY, CDR2 FYNNEI, per germline. This CDR3 is built from 14 residues. CDR3 loop: CASTVGNQGQPQHF. Written as DNA, the CDR3 is TGTGCCAGCACCGTCGGGAACCAGGGGCAGCCCCAGCATTTT. Together with reference TRBV2 and TRBJ1-5, the CDR3 gives the full variable domain: EPEVTQTPSHQVTQMGQEVILRCVPISNHLYFYWYRQILGQKVEFLVSFYNNEISEKSEIFDDQFSVERPDGSNFTLKIRSTKLEDSAMYFCASTVGNQGQPQHFGDGTRLSIL.

This chain uses TRBV7-9 with TRBJ1-2, with TRBD1 matching over 7 bases. Germline V gene data show CDR1 as SEHNR and CDR2 as FQNEAQ (reference sequence). J lost 8 bases, V lost 5 bases, and 23 bases had no gene match. The CDR3 covers 18 residues. The CDR3 coding sequence is TGTGCCAGCAGCCACCGACAGGGCGCGGCGGGGGCGGCCGGGGGCTACACCTTC. Translation: CASSHRQGAAGAAGGYTF.